A single TCR beta chain is shown here with its context. Its antigen remains unknown. Any history of autoimmune disease or systemic immunosuppression disqualified patients. Peripheral blood came from all dose cohorts at three timepoints. The data were taken from a study of OX40 agonist ivuxolimab in advanced cancers. Background on the study: Ivuxolimab, which is an agonistic anti-OX40 (CD134) antibody, was administered to the patients.

Here immunoSEQ multiplex PCR was the method, and the copy in TCRdb shows in-frame clones only, minus some. This table holds more than 70,000 clones, about four fifths found once. General study points: The average count of expanded clones was higher among CD8+ T cells than among CD4+.

The sequence derives from an adult with an advanced solid tumor such as melanoma, head and neck, liver or kidney cancer. The sample in question was CD4+ or CD8+ T cells sorted from blood, obtained in a trial of the OX40 agonist ivuxolimab.

The CDR3 region is CASSLGTNMNTEAFF. The CDR3 nucleotides are TGTGCCAGCAGCTTGGGGACAAACATGAACACTGAAGCTTTCTTT. The chain has TRBV11-1 and TRBJ1-1; D is perhaps TRBD1 (6 bases). Deletions cut 3 bases from V and 0 bases from J, with 11 bases between. The germline CDR1 and CDR2 sequences are SGHAT and FQDESV (reference sequence). The CDR3 is 15 residues long.